This T cell receptor (beta chain) was identified during a study of blood T cell repertoires in COVID-19. Looking at the study overall: From T cells, B-cell-depleted T cells, or PBMCs came the material, which was cDNA or gDNA.

The CDR3 covers 17 residues. The ends lost 0 bases at V and 6 bases at J; junction bases unmatched: 9. Germline CDR1 and CDR2: LGHNA and YNFKEQ. As originally analysed: Amplifying reference gene primers gave estimates of nucleated cell counts. Profiling relied on immunoSEQ multiplex PCR, and the TCRdb table lists in-frame clones only, not all of them. The DNA gave D and trimming, while V, J and clone size come from that table. The table includes 150,000 to 200,000 clones, about 89% detected once. This clone was recorded once. The chain combines TRBV4-2 with TRBJ1-3; 9 bases are a match to TRBD1. The source material was peripheral blood. This clonotype originated in a man aged 70-80 years with acute or convalescent COVID-19. The CDR3 region has the DNA TGTGCCAGCAGCCAAGATATCGGACAGGGGCTATTAAACACCATATATTTT. Its protein product is CASSQDIGQGLLNTIYF.